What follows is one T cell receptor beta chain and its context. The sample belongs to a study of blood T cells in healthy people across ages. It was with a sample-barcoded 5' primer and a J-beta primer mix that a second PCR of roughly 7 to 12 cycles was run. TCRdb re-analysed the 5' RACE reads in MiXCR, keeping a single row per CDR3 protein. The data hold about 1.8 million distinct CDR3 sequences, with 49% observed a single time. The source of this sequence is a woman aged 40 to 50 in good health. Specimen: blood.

CDR3 in DNA: TGTGCCAGCAGCCAGGAGGCAGGGCGACGGGAGACCCAGTACTTC. It specifies CASSQEAGRRETQYF. V and J are TRBV14 and TRBJ2-5, with D possibly called TRBD1 or TRBD2 (5 bases each). The CDR3 has 15 amino acids. The V end was cut by 3 bases, the J end by 5 bases, with 16 bases between. CDR1 and CDR2 from the germline V gene are SGHDN and FVKESK.